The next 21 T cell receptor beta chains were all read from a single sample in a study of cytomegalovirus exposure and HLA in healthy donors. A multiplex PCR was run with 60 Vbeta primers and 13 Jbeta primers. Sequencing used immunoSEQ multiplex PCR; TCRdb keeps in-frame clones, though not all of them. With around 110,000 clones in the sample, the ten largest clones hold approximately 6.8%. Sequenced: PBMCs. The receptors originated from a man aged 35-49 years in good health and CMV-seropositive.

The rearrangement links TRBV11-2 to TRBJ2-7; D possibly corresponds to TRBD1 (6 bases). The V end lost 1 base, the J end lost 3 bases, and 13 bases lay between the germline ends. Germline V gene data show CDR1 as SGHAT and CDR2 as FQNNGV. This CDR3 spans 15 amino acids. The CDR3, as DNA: TGTGCCAGCAGCTTAGCGGTTTCAGGGGTCTACGAGCAGTACTTC. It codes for CASSLAVSGVYEQYF.

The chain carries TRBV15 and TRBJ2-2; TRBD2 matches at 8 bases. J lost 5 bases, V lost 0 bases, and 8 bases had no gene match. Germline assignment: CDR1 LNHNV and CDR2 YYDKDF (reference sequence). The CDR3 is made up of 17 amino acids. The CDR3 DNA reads TGTGCCACCAGCAGAGACGGGAGCGGGAGTTTTACCGGGGAGCTGTTTTTT. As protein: CATSRDGSGSFTGELFF.

CDR3 sequence reads: CASSFSTGVYGYTF. CDR3 nucleotide sequence: TGTGCCAGCAGTTTTTCCACAGGGGTCTATGGCTACACCTTC. V usage is TRBV27 and J usage is TRBJ1-2; 7 bases line up with TRBD1. The CDR3 is 14 residues long. CDR1 and CDR2 from the germline V gene are MNHEY and SMNVEV (reference sequence). Trimming at V came to 3 bases and at J to 4 bases, leaving 5 bases not matched to a gene.

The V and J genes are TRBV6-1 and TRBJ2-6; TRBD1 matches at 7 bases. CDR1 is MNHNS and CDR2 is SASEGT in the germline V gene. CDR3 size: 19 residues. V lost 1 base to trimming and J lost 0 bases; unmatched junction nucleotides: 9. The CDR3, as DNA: TGTGCCAGCAGTGAAGTCTTTGGGGACAGACACTCTGGGGCCAACGTCCTGACTTTC. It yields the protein CASSEVFGDRHSGANVLTF.

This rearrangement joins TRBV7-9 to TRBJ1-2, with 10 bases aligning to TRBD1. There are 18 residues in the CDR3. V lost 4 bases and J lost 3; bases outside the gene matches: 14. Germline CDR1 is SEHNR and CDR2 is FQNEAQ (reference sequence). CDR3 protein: CASSSNYPGQGNYYGYTF. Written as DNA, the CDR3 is TGTGCCAGCAGCTCAAATTACCCGGGACAGGGGAACTACTATGGCTACACCTTC. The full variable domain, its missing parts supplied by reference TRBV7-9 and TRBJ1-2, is DTGVSQNPRHKITKRGQNVTFRCDPISEHNRLYWYRQTLGQGPEFLTYFQNEAQLEKSRLLSDRFSAERPKGSFSTLEIQRTEQGDSAMYLCASSSNYPGQGNYYGYTFGSGTRLTVV.

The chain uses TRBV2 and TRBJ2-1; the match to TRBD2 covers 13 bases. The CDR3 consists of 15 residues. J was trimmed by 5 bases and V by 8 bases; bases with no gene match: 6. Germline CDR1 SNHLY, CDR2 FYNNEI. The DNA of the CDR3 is TGTGCCAGCGTTGGGACTAGCGGGGACAACAATGAGCAGTTCTTC. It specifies CASVGTSGDNNEQFF. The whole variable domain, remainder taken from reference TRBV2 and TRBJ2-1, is EPEVTQTPSHQVTQMGQEVILRCVPISNHLYFYWYRQILGQKVEFLVSFYNNEISEKSEIFDDQFSVERPDGSNFTLKIRSTKLEDSAMYFCASVGTSGDNNEQFFGPGTRLTVL.

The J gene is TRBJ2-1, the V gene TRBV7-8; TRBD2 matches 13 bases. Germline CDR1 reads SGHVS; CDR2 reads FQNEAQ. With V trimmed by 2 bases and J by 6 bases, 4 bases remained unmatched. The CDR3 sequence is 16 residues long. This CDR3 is CASSLLGLAGVNEQFF. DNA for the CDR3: TGTGCCAGCAGCTTACTAGGACTAGCGGGAGTCAATGAGCAGTTCTTC.

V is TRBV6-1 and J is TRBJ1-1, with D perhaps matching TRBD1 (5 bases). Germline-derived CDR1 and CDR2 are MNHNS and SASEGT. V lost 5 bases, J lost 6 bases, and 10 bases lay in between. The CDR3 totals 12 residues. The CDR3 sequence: CASSRRGAEAFF. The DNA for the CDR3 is TGTGCCAGCAGTCGGAGGGGCGCTGAAGCTTTCTTT.

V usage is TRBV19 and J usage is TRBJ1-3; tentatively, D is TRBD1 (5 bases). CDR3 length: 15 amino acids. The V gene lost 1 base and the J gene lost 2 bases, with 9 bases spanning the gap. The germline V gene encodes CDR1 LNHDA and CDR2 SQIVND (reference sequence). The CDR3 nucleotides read TGTGCCAGTAGTATAGCTGGACACCCTGGAAACACCATATATTTT. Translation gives CASSIAGHPGNTIYF.

The CDR3 DNA reads TGCGCCAGCAGCGACAGGGTTGTAGAGACCCAGTACTTC. Translated: CASSDRVVETQYF. The gene calls are TRBV5-1 and TRBJ2-5; 7 positions match TRBD1. The CDR3 totals 13 residues. The germline V gene encodes CDR1 SGHRS and CDR2 YFSETQ. With V trimmed by 4 bases and J by 4 bases, 4 bases remained unmatched.

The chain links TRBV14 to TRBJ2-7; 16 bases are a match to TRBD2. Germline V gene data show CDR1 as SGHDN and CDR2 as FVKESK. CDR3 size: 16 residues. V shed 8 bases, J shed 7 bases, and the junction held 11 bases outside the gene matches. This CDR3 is CASSRGLAGGPGEQYF. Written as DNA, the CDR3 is TGTGCCAGCTCAAGGGGACTAGCGGGAGGGCCTGGTGAGCAGTACTTC.

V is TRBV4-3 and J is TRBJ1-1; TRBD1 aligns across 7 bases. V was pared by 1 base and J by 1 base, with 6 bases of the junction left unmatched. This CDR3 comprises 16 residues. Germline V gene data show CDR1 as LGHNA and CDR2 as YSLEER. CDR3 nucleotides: TGCGCCAGCAGCCAAGTTACAGGGGTTGGGAACACTGAAGCTTTCTTT. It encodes CASSQVTGVGNTEAFF.

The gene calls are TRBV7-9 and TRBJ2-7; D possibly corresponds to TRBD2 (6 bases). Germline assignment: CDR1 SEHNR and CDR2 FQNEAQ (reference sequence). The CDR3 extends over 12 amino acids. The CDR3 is CAVPGENYEQYF. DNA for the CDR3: TGTGCTGTACCGGGAGAGAACTACGAGCAGTACTTC.

In DNA form, the CDR3 reads TGCGCCAGCGCGGTGGGGAGCGACTACGAGCAGTACTTC. Translated: CASAVGSDYEQYF. The V and J genes are TRBV5-1 and TRBJ2-7; D is perhaps TRBD2 (5 bases). Germline V gene sequence: CDR1 SGHRS, CDR2 YFSETQ. The CDR3 has 13 residues. Trimming removed 7 bases from V and 3 bases from J, with 14 bases in between.

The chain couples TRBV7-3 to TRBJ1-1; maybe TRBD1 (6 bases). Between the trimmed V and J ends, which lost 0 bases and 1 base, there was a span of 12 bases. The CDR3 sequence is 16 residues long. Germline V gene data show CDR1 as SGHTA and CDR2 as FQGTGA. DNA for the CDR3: TGTGCCAGCAGCTTAACGGGCTGGGGGCCGAACACTGAAGCTTTCTTT. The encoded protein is CASSLTGWGPNTEAFF. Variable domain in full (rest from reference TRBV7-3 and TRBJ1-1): GAGVSQTPSNKVTEKGKYVELRCDPISGHTALYWYRQSLGQGPEFLIYFQGTGAADDSGLPNDRFFAVRPEGSVSTLKIQRTERGDSAVYLCASSLTGWGPNTEAFFGQGTRLTVV.

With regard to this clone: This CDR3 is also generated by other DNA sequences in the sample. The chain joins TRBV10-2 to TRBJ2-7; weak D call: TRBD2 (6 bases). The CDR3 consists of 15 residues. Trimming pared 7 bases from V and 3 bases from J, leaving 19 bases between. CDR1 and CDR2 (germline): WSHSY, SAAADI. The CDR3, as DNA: TGCGCCAGCACGGGAATGAGGGACTCCCTCTACGAGCAGTACTTC. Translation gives CASTGMRDSLYEQYF.

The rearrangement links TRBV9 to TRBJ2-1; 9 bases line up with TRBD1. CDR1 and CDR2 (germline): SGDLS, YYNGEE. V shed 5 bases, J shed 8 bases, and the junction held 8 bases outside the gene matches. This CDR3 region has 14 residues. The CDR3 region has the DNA TGTGCCAGCAGTCTAGGACAGGGGTACGATGAGCAGTTCTTC. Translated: CASSLGQGYDEQFF.

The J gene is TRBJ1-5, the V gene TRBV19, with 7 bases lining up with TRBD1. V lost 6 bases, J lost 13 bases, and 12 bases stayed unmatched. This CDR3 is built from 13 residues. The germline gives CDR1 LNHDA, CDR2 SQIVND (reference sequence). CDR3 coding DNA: TGTGCCAGTAGGCGCACAGGGGAACAGGCTCAGCATTTT. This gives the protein CASRRTGEQAQHF.

For the CDR3, the DNA is TGTGCCAGTAGTATCGGGAGTTTCACTGAAGCTTTCTTT. It codes for CASSIGSFTEAFF. The chain is built from TRBV19 and TRBJ1-1, with D uncertain. With 3 bases removed from V and 4 bases from J, the gap between germline ends came to 9 bases. The CDR3 covers 13 residues. Germline CDR1 is LNHDA and CDR2 is SQIVND (reference sequence). The whole variable domain, remainder taken from reference TRBV19 and TRBJ1-1, is DGGITQSPKYLFRKEGQNVTLSCEQNLNHDAMYWYRQDPGQGLRLIYYSQIVNDFQKGDIAEGYSVSREKKESFPLTVTSAQKNPTAFYLCASSIGSFTEAFFGQGTRLTVV.

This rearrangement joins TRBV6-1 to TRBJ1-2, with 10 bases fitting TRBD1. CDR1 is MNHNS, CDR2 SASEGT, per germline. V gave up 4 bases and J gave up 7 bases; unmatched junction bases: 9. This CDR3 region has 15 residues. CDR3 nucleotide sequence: TGTGCCAGCAGTGGAGGGGACAGGGGAAGCGGTGGCTACACCTTC. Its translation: CASSGGDRGSGGYTF.

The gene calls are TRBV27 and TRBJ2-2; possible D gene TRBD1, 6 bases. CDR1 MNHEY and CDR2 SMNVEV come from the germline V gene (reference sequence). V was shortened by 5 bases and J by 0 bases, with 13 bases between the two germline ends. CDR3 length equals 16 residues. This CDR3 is CASSPGDIANTGELFF. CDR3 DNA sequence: TGTGCCAGCAGTCCCGGGGACATCGCGAACACCGGGGAGCTGTTTTTT.